Sequencing of this T cell receptor (beta chain) was carried out in a study of blood T cell repertoires in COVID-19. Whole-study context: Samples taken during acute and convalescent COVID-19 were collected in the United States, Italy and Spain. From T cells, B-cell-depleted T cells, or PBMCs came the material, which was cDNA or gDNA.

In the study's own analysis: Reference gene primer amplification gave nucleated cell count estimates. Sequencing used immunoSEQ multiplex PCR; TCRdb keeps in-frame clones, though not all of them. V, J and clone size reflect that table, while D and trimming were determined from the DNA. This sample has approximately 240,000 clones, with over 80% found just once. The clonotype originates from a human donor in a cohort sampled during active COVID-19. The sample consisted of peripheral blood.

CDR3 DNA: TGTGCCAGCGGGGAGCAGGATGAAAAACTGTTTTTT. As protein: CASGEQDEKLFF. The chain carries TRBV9 and TRBJ1-4; D is undetermined. In germline, CDR1 is SGDLS, CDR2 YYNGEE. With 7 bases removed from V and 6 bases from J, the gap between germline ends came to 10 bases. This CDR3 is built from 12 residues.